The next 8 T cell receptor beta chains were all read from a single sample in a study of T cell changes during pregnancy in multiple sclerosis (dated by TCRdb to the late 2010s). Libraries were built with the immunoSEQ multiplex PCR assay. In its TCRdb copy, this immuneACCESS table keeps in-frame sequences only and misses some clones. Where compared with another copy, unresolved V genes explain less than half of these, and the others have no known cause. The sample table holds 40,000 or so clones, of which about nine tenths were seen once. Together, the top ten hold approximately 0.38% of the sample. The source was CD4+ T cells from peripheral blood mononuclear cells, collected after pregnancy. These receptors all stem from a female donor in good health, enrolled as a control in a pregnancy study.

V gene TRBV5-1 combines with J gene TRBJ1-1, with TRBD1 matching 8 bases. The CDR3 totals 14 residues. Germline loops: CDR1 SGHRS, CDR2 YFSETQ. The ends lost 2 bases at V and 3 bases at J; junction bases unmatched: 3. DNA for the CDR3: TGCGCCAGCAGCTTTCACAGGGGGGACACTGAAGCTTTCTTT. It translates to CASSFHRGDTEAFF.

The CDR3 is CAGGHPDYGYTF. In DNA form, the CDR3 reads TGTGCCGGTGGACACCCAGATTATGGCTACACCTTC. V usage is TRBV30 and J usage is TRBJ1-2, with a weak D call TRBD1 (5 bases). The CDR3 loop spans 12 amino acids. Germline assignment: CDR1 GTSNPN and CDR2 SVGIG (reference sequence). V was pared by 8 bases and J by 5 bases, with 15 bases between.

As regards this clone: The sample has other DNA sequences that encode this CDR3 too. The J gene is TRBJ2-7, the V gene TRBV10-1; D might be TRBD1 (6 bases). Trimming stripped 5 bases from V and 0 bases from J, with 8 bases between. CDR3 length: 13 amino acids. The germline V gene has CDR1 WNHNN and CDR2 SYGVQD (reference sequence). The CDR3 region is CASSRQDSYEQYF. CDR3 in DNA: TGCGCCAGCAGTCGACAGGACTCCTACGAGCAGTACTTC.

The chain has TRBV2 and TRBJ1-2; D is possibly TRBD1 (6 bases). The CDR3 extends over 13 amino acids. The V gene lost 3 bases and the J gene lost 6 bases, with 11 bases spanning the gap. Germline CDR1 and CDR2: SNHLY and FYNNEI. Written as DNA, the CDR3 is TGTGCCAGCAGTGAGCTAGGGGGGGATGGCTACACCTTC. It is translated as CASSELGGDGYTF.

The chain uses TRBV5-1 and TRBJ2-2; D gene ambiguous. The germline gives CDR1 SGHRS, CDR2 YFSETQ. The CDR3 sequence is 15 residues long. V dropped 4 bases and J dropped 5 bases, with 15 bases sitting between them. The CDR3 region is CASSRVGAETGELFF. CDR3 sequence (DNA): TGCGCCAGCAGCCGGGTTGGCGCGGAAACCGGGGAGCTGTTTTTT.

The chain combines TRBV27 with TRBJ1-3; D is possibly TRBD1 (6 bases). Trimming stripped 0 bases from V and 4 bases from J, with 10 bases between. The CDR3 totals 15 residues. Germline V CDR1 and CDR2: MNHEY, SMNVEV (reference sequence). CDR3 DNA sequence: TGTGCCAGCAGTTTATCTGGGGGCAGCGGAAACACCATATATTTT. It encodes CASSLSGGSGNTIYF.

V and J are TRBV5-5 and TRBJ1-2; 7 bases line up with TRBD1. V gave up 1 base and J gave up 8 bases; unmatched junction bases: 5. The CDR3 spans 13 residues. Germline V CDR1 and CDR2: SGHKS, YYEKEE (reference sequence). CDR3 region: CASSLTGAFGYTF. The CDR3 DNA sequence: TGTGCCAGCAGCTTGACAGGGGCTTTCGGCTACACCTTC. The full variable domain, completed using reference TRBV5-5 and TRBJ1-2, is DAGVTQSPTHLIKTRGQQVTLRCSPISGHKSVSWYQQVLGQGPQFIFQYYEKEERGRGNFPDRFSARQFPNYSSELNVNALLLGDSALYLCASSLTGAFGYTFGSGTRLTVV.

This chain connects TRBV19 to TRBJ2-1; TRBD2 matches at 15 bases. The germline V gene has CDR1 LNHDA and CDR2 SQIVND (reference sequence). This CDR3 has 19 amino acids. J gave up 2 bases and V 4 bases, and 9 bases lay outside the gene matches. The CDR3 coding sequence is TGTGCCAGTAGTACTCGGACTAGCGGGGGGGTCCACGCCTACAATGAGCAGTTCTTC. It codes for CASSTRTSGGVHAYNEQFF.